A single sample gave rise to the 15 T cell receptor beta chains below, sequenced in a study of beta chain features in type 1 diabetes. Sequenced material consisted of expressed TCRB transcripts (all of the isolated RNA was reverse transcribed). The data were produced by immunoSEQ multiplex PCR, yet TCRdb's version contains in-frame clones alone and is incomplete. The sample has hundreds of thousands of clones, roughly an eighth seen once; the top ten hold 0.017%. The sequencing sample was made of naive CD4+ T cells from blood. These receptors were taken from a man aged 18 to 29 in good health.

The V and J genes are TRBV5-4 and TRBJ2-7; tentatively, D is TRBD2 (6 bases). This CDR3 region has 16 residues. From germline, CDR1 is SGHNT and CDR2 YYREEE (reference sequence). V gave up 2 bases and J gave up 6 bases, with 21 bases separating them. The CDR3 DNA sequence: TGTGCCAGCAGCTTTGACGGGAGATCTGGGTATGGCGAGCAGTACTTC. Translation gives CASSFDGRSGYGEQYF.

The CDR3 region has the DNA TGTGCCAGCAGTGGGTCGGGCATTCAGTACTTC. Translating gives CASSGSGIQYF. The V and J genes are TRBV2 and TRBJ2-4, with D uncertain. The germline V and J ends were trimmed by 4 bases and 9 bases, with 7 bases remaining between them. This CDR3 spans 11 amino acids. Germline CDR1 SNHLY, CDR2 FYNNEI.

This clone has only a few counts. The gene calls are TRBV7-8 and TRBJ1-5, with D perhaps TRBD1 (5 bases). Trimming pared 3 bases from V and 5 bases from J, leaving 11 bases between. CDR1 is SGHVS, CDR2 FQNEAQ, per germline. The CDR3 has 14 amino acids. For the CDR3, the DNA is TGTGCCAGCAGCTTTCAGGTCAGGGATCAGCCCCAGCATTTT. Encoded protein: CASSFQVRDQPQHF.

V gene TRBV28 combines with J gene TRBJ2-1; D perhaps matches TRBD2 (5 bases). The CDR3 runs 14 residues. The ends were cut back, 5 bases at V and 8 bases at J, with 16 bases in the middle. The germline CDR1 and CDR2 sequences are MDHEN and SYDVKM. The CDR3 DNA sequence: TGTGCCAGCAGTCCGATGCGGGCAGCCTATGAGCAGTTCTTC. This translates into CASSPMRAAYEQFF.

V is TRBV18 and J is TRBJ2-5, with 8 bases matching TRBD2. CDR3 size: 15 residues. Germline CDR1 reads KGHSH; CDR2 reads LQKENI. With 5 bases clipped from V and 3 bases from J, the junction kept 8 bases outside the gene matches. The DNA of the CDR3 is TGTGCCAGCTCAAAGGCCCTCGGGGGGGAAGAGACCCAGTACTTC. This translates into CASSKALGGEETQYF.

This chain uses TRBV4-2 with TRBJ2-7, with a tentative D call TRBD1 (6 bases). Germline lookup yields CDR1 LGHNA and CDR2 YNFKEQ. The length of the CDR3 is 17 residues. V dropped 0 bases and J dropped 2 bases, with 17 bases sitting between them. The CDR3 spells CASSQEGYPGQAYEQYF. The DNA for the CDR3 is TGTGCCAGCAGCCAAGAGGGGTATCCGGGACAAGCCTACGAGCAGTACTTC.

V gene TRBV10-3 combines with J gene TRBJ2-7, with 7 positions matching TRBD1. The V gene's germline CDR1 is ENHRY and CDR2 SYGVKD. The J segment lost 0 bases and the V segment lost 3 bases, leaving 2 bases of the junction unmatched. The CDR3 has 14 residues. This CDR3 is CAISERGPSYEQYF. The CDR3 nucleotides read TGTGCCATCAGTGAAAGGGGGCCCTCCTACGAGCAGTACTTC.

CDR3 nucleotide sequence: TGTGCCAGCAGCGTATTATACGGGACCATATATTTT. This translates into CASSVLYGTIYF. The V call is TRBV9, the J call TRBJ1-3; D is unresolved. The germline V gene encodes CDR1 SGDLS and CDR2 YYNGEE. This CDR3 has 12 residues. V was clipped by 1 base and J by 10 bases, with 9 bases between them.

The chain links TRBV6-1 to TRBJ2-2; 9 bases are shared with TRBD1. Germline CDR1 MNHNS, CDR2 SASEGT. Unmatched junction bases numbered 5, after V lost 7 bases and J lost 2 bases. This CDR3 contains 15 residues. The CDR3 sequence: CASNAQGANTGELFF. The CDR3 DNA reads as TGTGCCAGCAACGCACAGGGGGCCAACACCGGGGAGCTGTTTTTT.

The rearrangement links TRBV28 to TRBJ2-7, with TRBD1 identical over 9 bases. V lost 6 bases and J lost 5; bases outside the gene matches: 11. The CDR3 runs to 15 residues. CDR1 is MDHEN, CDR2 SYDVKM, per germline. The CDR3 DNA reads TGTGCCAGCAGGCTACAACCGGGACAGGGAGACGAGCAGTACTTC. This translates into CASRLQPGQGDEQYF.

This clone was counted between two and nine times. CDR3 protein: CASSQLAGGTDTQYF. The CDR3 nucleotides are TGTGCCAGCAGTCAACTAGCGGGGGGCACAGATACGCAGTATTTT. The J gene is TRBJ2-3, the V gene TRBV7-3, with 11 bases that match TRBD2. Trimming at V came to 6 bases and at J to 1 base, leaving 3 bases not matched to a gene. Germline V CDR1 and CDR2: SGHTA, FQGTGA. The CDR3 consists of 15 residues.

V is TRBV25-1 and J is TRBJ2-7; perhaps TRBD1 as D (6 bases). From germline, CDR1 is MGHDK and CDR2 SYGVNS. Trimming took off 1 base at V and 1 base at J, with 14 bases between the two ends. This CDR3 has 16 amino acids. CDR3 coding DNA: TGTGCCAGCAGTGAATTCGACCTGGGACATTCCTACGAGCAGTACTTC. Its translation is CASSEFDLGHSYEQYF.

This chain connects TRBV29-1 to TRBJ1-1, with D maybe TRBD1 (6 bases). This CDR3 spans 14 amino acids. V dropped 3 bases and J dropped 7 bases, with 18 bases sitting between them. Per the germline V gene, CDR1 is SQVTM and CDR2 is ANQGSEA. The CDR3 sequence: CSVDGAGAQGEAFF. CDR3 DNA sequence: TGCAGCGTTGATGGCGCGGGGGCCCAGGGTGAAGCTTTCTTT.

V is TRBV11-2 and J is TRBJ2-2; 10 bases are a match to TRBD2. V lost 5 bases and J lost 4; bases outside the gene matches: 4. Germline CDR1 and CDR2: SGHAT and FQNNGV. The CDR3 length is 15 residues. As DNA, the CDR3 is TGTGCCAGCAGCACTAGGACTAGCGGCACCGGGGAGCTGTTTTTT. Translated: CASSTRTSGTGELFF. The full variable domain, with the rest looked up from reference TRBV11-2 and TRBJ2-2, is EAGVAQSPRYKIIEKRQSVAFWCNPISGHATLYWYQQILGQGPKLLIQFQNNGVVDDSQLPKDRFSAERLKGVDSTLKIQPAKLEDSAVYLCASSTRTSGTGELFFGEGSRLTVL.

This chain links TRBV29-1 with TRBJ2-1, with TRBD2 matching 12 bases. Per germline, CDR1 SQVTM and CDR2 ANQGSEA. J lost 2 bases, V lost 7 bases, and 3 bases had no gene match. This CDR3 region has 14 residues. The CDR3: CSDRLAGAYNEQFF. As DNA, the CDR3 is TGCAGCGACAGACTAGCGGGAGCCTACAATGAGCAGTTCTTC.